Listed below are T cell receptor beta chains from one sample, sequenced in a study of cytomegalovirus exposure and HLA in healthy donors. Assay: immunoSEQ multiplex PCR; the TCRdb copy retains only in-frame clones and omits some. The sample records some 150,000 clones, approximately 87% being singletons. The sequencing sample was made of PBMCs. The receptors were gathered from a woman aged 25 to 39 in good health and CMV-seronegative. The CDR3 runs from the conserved cysteine through the conserved F or W. The size field is filled for only some rows; it gives once, few, many or a size class.

abundance	v_gene	j_gene	CDR3aa
.	TRBV9	TRBJ2-7	CASSPRSGSYEQYF
few	TRBV6-1	TRBJ1-1	CASSEARWDRGPTEAFF
.	TRBV6-8	TRBJ2-5	CASRTGETQYF
.	TRBV7-8	TRBJ1-3	CASSLAGANSGNTIYF
.	TRBV13	TRBJ2-7	CASSYRGQIYEQYF
.	TRBV4-2	TRBJ1-2	CASSQGEWYGYTF
.	TRBV9	TRBJ1-2	CASSAPGGGVGYTF
.	TRBV7-6	TRBJ1-6	CASSLGDRDNSPLHF
few	TRBV28	TRBJ2-7	CASTPPDRDLGEQYF
.	TRBV6-1	TRBJ1-1	CATRQYMNTEAFF
.	TRBV6-1	TRBJ2-1	CASSEARGVKQFF
.	TRBV27	TRBJ1-2	CASSFRGGNYGYTF
few	TRBV27	TRBJ2-7	CASSLTGYEQYF
once	TRBV11-2	TRBJ2-6	CASSSYPTGDGTGANVLTF